This TCR beta chain originates from a study of blood T cell repertoires in COVID-19. Study summary: Samples of COVID-19 (acute and convalescent) were obtained from the United States, Italy and Spain.

Produced via immunoSEQ multiplex PCR; TCRdb's table is partial and in-frame only. The table shows some 300,000 clones, with 88% occurring only once. The germline gives CDR1 SGHNT, CDR2 YYREEE (reference sequence). V was shortened by 0 bases and J by 0 bases, with 19 bases between the two germline ends. CDR3 size: 18 residues. V and J are TRBV5-4 and TRBJ2-7, with D perhaps TRBD1 (6 bases). The sample consisted of PBMCs or T cells enriched from blood (not recorded which). The TCR sequence derives from a woman in her fifties or sixties in a cohort exposed to, infected with or recovered from COVID-19 (not recorded which). In nucleotides, the CDR3 is TGTGCCAGCAGCTTGGGGGCCAAGACAGGTGATCGCTCCTACGAGCAGTACTTC. This sequence encodes CASSLGAKTGDRSYEQYF.